These 27 T cell receptor beta chains were sequenced from one sample in a study of cytomegalovirus exposure and HLA in healthy donors (dated by TCRdb to about 2017). The library was made by the immunoSEQ multiplex PCR assay. A mixture of 60 forward primers for TCR Vbeta segments and 13 reverse primers for TCR Jbeta segments was used in the multiplex PCR. Drawn from immuneACCESS, this table holds only the in-frame rearrangements with V and J called that TCRdb kept. Clones are partly lost; checked studies trace under half to an unresolved V gene and leave the rest unexplained. Recorded for this sample are about 190,000 clones; around 81% of them occurred a single time. Of the sample, approximately 2% is held by the ten largest clones. The sample was PBMCs. These receptors were obtained from a woman between 18 and 29 years old in good health and CMV-seropositive.

The V call is TRBV30, the J call TRBJ2-5; 8 nucleotides match TRBD2. V was clipped by 2 bases and J by 5 bases; unmatched bases: 4. Germline assignment: CDR1 GTSNPN and CDR2 SVGIG (reference sequence). The CDR3 has 13 amino acids. CDR3 nucleotide sequence: TGTGCCTGGAGTTCTCGGGGGGGGGAGACCCAGTACTTC. It encodes CAWSSRGGETQYF.

The chain is built from TRBV5-4 and TRBJ2-5, with TRBD2 as a possible D gene (6 bases). Trimming left V 1 base short and J 3 bases short, with 10 bases between. Germline V CDR1 and CDR2: SGHNT, YYREEE (reference sequence). The CDR3 covers 14 residues. In DNA form, the CDR3 reads TGTGCCAGCAGCTTGACGGGGGTTGAAGAGACCCAGTACTTC. This codes for CASSLTGVEETQYF.

The V call is TRBV2, the J call TRBJ1-3; 8 bases match TRBD1. The CDR3 runs to 13 residues. CDR1 SNHLY and CDR2 FYNNEI come from the germline V gene. CDR3 coding DNA: TGTGCGAAACAGACAGGGGCGGGAAACACCATATATTTT. This sequence encodes CAKQTGAGNTIYF.

This rearrangement joins TRBV23-1 to TRBJ2-7; 12 bases agree with TRBD1. TRBV23-1 is an open reading frame whose function is uncertain. The CDR3 covers 18 residues. V shed 6 bases, J shed 2 bases, and the junction held 14 bases outside the gene matches. CDR3 region: CASSHPGQGAYFAYEQYV. Written as DNA, the CDR3 is TGCGCCAGCAGCCACCCGGGACAGGGGGCATATTTCGCCTACGAGCAGTACGTC.

CDR3 coding DNA: TGTGCCAGCAGCTTGGACAGGGGGGCGTATGGCTACACCTTC. It translates to CASSLDRGAYGYTF. V usage is TRBV5-4 and J usage is TRBJ1-2; 8 positions match TRBD1. Germline-derived CDR1 and CDR2 are SGHNT and YYREEE (reference sequence). V lost 0 bases, J lost 5 bases, and 3 bases stayed unmatched. This CDR3 contains 14 residues.

The chain uses TRBV19 and TRBJ2-4; D is unresolved. The V and J ends lost 2 bases and 5 bases respectively, with 4 bases between them. The CDR3 spans 12 residues. Germline CDR1 reads LNHDA; CDR2 reads SQIVND (reference sequence). The CDR3 protein is CASSIQENIQYF. The DNA for the CDR3 is TGTGCCAGTAGTATACAGGAAAACATTCAGTACTTC.

This chain uses TRBV6-1 with TRBJ1-6; a weak D match, TRBD1 (6 bases). This CDR3 comprises 16 residues. V was cut by 1 base and J by 12 bases, with 19 bases left in between. Germline V lookup: CDR1 MNHNS, CDR2 SASEGT. The CDR3: CASSEDTGDTPLPLHF. The DNA of the CDR3 is TGTGCCAGCAGTGAAGATACTGGGGACACCCCCCTACCCCTCCACTTT.

The chain has TRBV28 and TRBJ1-5, with D tentatively TRBD1 (6 bases). The CDR3 spans 14 residues. Looked up from germline, CDR1 is MDHEN and CDR2 is SYDVKM. V dropped 5 bases and J dropped 2 bases, with 10 bases sitting between them. In DNA form, the CDR3 reads TGTGCCAGCAGTAGGGGGTATCGCAATCAGCCCCAGCATTTT. This codes for CASSRGYRNQPQHF.

This rearrangement joins TRBV5-6 to TRBJ2-1, with 16 bases identical to TRBD2. CDR1 is SGHDT and CDR2 is YYEEEE in the germline V gene. V lost 5 bases and J lost 4; bases outside the gene matches: 6. The CDR3 length is 17 residues. The CDR3 nucleotides read TGTGCCAGCAGGTGGGGACTAGCGGGGGGGGATTACAATGAGCAGTTCTTC. Its protein is CASRWGLAGGDYNEQFF. Combining the CDR3 with reference TRBV5-6 and TRBJ2-1 gives the whole variable domain DAGVTQSPTHLIKTRGQQVTLRCSPKSGHDTVSWYQQALGQGPQFIFQYYEEEERQRGNFPDRFSGHQFPNYSSELNVNALLLGDSALYLCASRWGLAGGDYNEQFFGPGTRLTVL.

This sequence joins TRBV4-2 and TRBJ2-3; no reliable D call. This CDR3 comprises 16 residues. V was cut by 6 bases and J by 1 base, with 17 bases left in between. Germline-derived CDR1 and CDR2 are LGHNA and YNFKEQ. CDR3 protein: CASSSPGLGGTDTQYF. The CDR3 region has the DNA TGTGCCAGCAGTTCCCCCGGGTTAGGCGGCACAGATACGCAGTATTTT.

This chain connects TRBV6-6 to TRBJ2-7, with D hard to call. The CDR3 is 13 amino acids. Germline V lookup: CDR1 MNHNY, CDR2 SVGAGI (reference sequence). V lost 2 bases and J 2 bases, leaving 7 bases between the germline ends. CDR3 nucleotide sequence: TGTGCCAGCAGTTACGGGCAGACCTACGAGCAGTACGTC. Translated: CASSYGQTYEQYV.

The chain couples TRBV7-3 to TRBJ2-5, with 8 bases that match TRBD2. Unmatched junction bases numbered 8, after V lost 3 bases and J lost 5 bases. Germline V CDR1 and CDR2: SGHTA, FQGTGA. This CDR3 has 15 residues. The CDR3 nucleotides are TGTGCCAGCAGCTTTGCCGGACTAGCCGGGGAGACCCAGTACTTC. Its protein is CASSFAGLAGETQYF.

This CDR3 reads CASSLFGGISGNTIYF. The CDR3 nucleotides read TGTGCCAGCAGCTTATTCGGCGGGATTTCTGGAAACACCATATATTTT. The chain uses TRBV7-6 and TRBJ1-3; D gene uncertain. V was pared by 2 bases and J by 1 base, with 12 bases between. The CDR3 runs 16 residues. CDR1 SGHVS and CDR2 FNYEAQ come from the germline V gene.

The chain has TRBV27 and TRBJ1-5; D gene unclear. CDR3 size: 13 residues. Trimming left V 6 bases short and J 4 bases short, with 10 bases between. Germline loops: CDR1 MNHEY, CDR2 SMNVEV (reference sequence). CDR3 in DNA: TGTGCCAGCAGGGAACTAGATAATCAGCCCCAGCATTTT. This codes for CASRELDNQPQHF.

The chain is built from TRBV4-1 and TRBJ2-5, with TRBD2 matching 9 bases. CDR3 length: 16 residues. Germline lookup yields CDR1 MGHRA and CDR2 YSYEKL. Trimming removed 6 bases from V and 1 base from J; junction bases left unmatched: 9. CDR3 protein: CASSSILAGPQETQYF. DNA for the CDR3: TGCGCCAGCAGTAGTATCCTAGCGGGGCCCCAAGAGACCCAGTACTTC.

The gene calls are TRBV4-1 and TRBJ2-2, with 8 bases identical to TRBD2. Germline V gene sequence: CDR1 MGHRA, CDR2 YSYEKL. V shed 1 base and J 5 bases; nucleotides not matched to a gene: 0. The CDR3 runs to 14 residues. The CDR3 sequence: CASSQVAGTGELFF. CDR3 bases: TGCGCCAGCAGCCAAGTAGCGGGGACCGGGGAGCTGTTTTTT.

The rearrangement joins TRBV7-2 to TRBJ1-2; 7 nucleotides match TRBD1. The germline V gene encodes CDR1 SGHTA and CDR2 FQGNSA. Trimming cost V 3 bases and J 7 bases; bases outside gene matches: 11. The CDR3 covers 15 residues. The CDR3 is CASSLTLRGLGGYTF. CDR3 DNA sequence: TGTGCCAGCAGCTTGACCTTGAGGGGGCTGGGTGGCTACACCTTC.

The rearrangement uses TRBV5-1 and TRBJ1-6, with D possibly being TRBD1 (6 bases). This CDR3 has 15 residues. V lost 5 bases and J lost 6, with 15 bases in between. Germline V gene data show CDR1 as SGHRS and CDR2 as YFSETQ. The CDR3 is CASRLGGQTNSPLHF. The CDR3 DNA follows: TGCGCCAGCAGGTTAGGGGGACAAACTAATTCACCCCTCCACTTT.

This clone was counted a single time. The chain has TRBV4-1 and TRBJ2-2; a possible D gene is TRBD1 (6 bases). The germline CDR1 and CDR2 sequences are MGHRA and YSYEKL. CDR3 length: 15 amino acids. The V gene lost 2 bases and the J gene lost 1 base, with 8 bases spanning the gap. The CDR3 DNA follows: TGCGCCAGCAGCCAAACGGACAGGAACACCGGGGAGCTGTTTTTT. Its translation is CASSQTDRNTGELFF.

The rearrangement uses TRBV18 and TRBJ1-1, with 9 bases identical to TRBD1. The CDR3 runs to 17 residues. Trimming took 3 bases from V and 5 from J; bases not matched to a gene: 13. Germline V gene sequence: CDR1 KGHSH, CDR2 LQKENI. In DNA, the CDR3 is TGTGCCAGCTCACCGATCTTACAGGGGGCGGAAAATACTGAAGCTTTCTTT. Translated: CASSPILQGAENTEAFF.

The genes are TRBV27 and TRBJ2-1; D is possibly TRBD2 (6 bases). CDR1 MNHEY and CDR2 SMNVEV come from the germline V gene (reference sequence). There are 15 residues in the CDR3. Between the trimmed V and J ends, which lost 5 bases and 0 bases, there was a span of 11 bases. DNA of the CDR3: TGTGCCAGCAGTCCGCTGACTAGCTCCTACAATGAGCAGTTCTTC. Protein product: CASSPLTSSYNEQFF.

V and J are TRBV14 and TRBJ2-2; D is perhaps TRBD2 (6 bases). The CDR3 sequence is 16 residues long. The V and J ends lost 0 bases and 3 bases respectively, with 11 bases between them. Per germline, CDR1 SGHDN and CDR2 FVKESK. CDR3 region: CASSQDPGLYTGELFF. The CDR3 bases are TGTGCCAGCAGCCAAGACCCGGGACTTTACACCGGGGAGCTGTTTTTT.

The gene calls are TRBV13 and TRBJ2-2, with D unresolved. V lost 5 bases to trimming and J lost 8 bases, with 9 bases between them. Per germline, CDR1 PRHDT and CDR2 FYEKMQ (reference sequence). CDR3 length: 12 residues. The CDR3 loop is CASSTLGGELFF. As DNA, the CDR3 is TGTGCCAGCAGCACCCTCGGTGGGGAGCTGTTTTTT.

The chain recombines TRBV6-1 with TRBJ1-5, with 8 bases that match TRBD1. There are 15 residues in the CDR3. The junction had 5 bases not matched to a gene; V was cut back by 6 bases and J by 1 base. Germline V gives CDR1 MNHNS, CDR2 SASEGT. In DNA form, the CDR3 reads TGTGCCAGCAGCCAGGGGGCAGGGAGCAATCAGCCCCAGCATTTT. This sequence encodes CASSQGAGSNQPQHF.

In DNA form, the CDR3 reads TGTGCCAGCAGCGGATCACAGATCTTGAACACTGAAGCTTTCTTT. This codes for CASSGSQILNTEAFF. The chain carries TRBV11-3 and TRBJ1-1; D not certain. With 5 bases removed from V and 0 bases from J, the gap between germline ends came to 13 bases. The germline V gene has CDR1 SGHNT and CDR2 YENEEA. This CDR3 region has 15 residues.

The genes are TRBV5-1 and TRBJ2-2; a weak D match, TRBD1 (5 bases). V was cut by 2 bases and J by 1 base, with 6 bases left in between. Germline CDR1 SGHRS, CDR2 YFSETQ. This CDR3 comprises 14 residues. CDR3 sequence (DNA): TGCGCCAGCAGCTTAACAGGGAACACCGGGGAGCTGTTTTTT. As protein: CASSLTGNTGELFF. The full variable domain, with the rest looked up from reference TRBV5-1 and TRBJ2-2, is KAGVTQTPRYLIKTRGQQVTLSCSPISGHRSVSWYQQTPGQGLQFLFEYFSETQRNKGNFPGRFSGRQFSNSRSEMNVSTLELGDSALYLCASSLTGNTGELFFGEGSRLTVL.

About this clone itself: The conserved final phenylalanine or tryptophan is absent from the CDR3, which likely points to a read error. This chain uses TRBV6-8 with TRBJ1-2; D is ambiguous. CDR3 length: 15 amino acids. The germline V gene has CDR1 MNHGY and CDR2 SAAAGT. Trimming stripped 2 bases from V and 3 bases from J, with 13 bases between. CDR3 sequence (DNA): TGTGCCAGCAGTTACGCCCGTCAGATGGACTATGGCTACACCCTC. Translation: CASSYARQMDYGYTL.